A selection of T cell receptor beta chains follows, all from one sample in a study of T cells in Graves' hyperthyroidism and ophthalmopathy. Each CDR3 protein gets one entry after TCRdb re-called the multiplex PCR reads with MiXCR. The sample includes hundreds of thousands of distinct CDR3 sequences, around 15% of them seen just once. Specimen: blood. These receptors were collected from a woman between 18 and 30 years old with Graves' hyperthyroidism. The CDR3 runs from the conserved cysteine through the conserved F or W. Each record gives: CDR3 protein, V gene, clone size, J gene. Size values are once, few and many counts, or a class for expanded clones, and some rows have none.

CASSESRRSDAVETQYF | TRBV25-1 | NA | TRBJ2-5
CASSVDRDPYNSPLHF | TRBV9 | NA | TRBJ1-6
CSARGEDLSGNTIYF | TRBV20-1 | few | TRBJ1-3
CASSIGKGEIPYEQYF | TRBV19 | NA | TRBJ2-7
CASSPGTGSISAEAFF | TRBV27 | few | TRBJ1-1
CASSPTGTYGYTF | TRBV28 | many | TRBJ1-2
CAISESGGYGYTF | TRBV10-3 | few | TRBJ1-2
CASSPSGTSVLVETQYF | TRBV6-2/TRBV6-3 | few | TRBJ2-5
CSAVRRDGYTF | TRBV20-1 | many | TRBJ1-2
CASSETRGLKKAYEQYF | TRBV2 | many | TRBJ2-7
CSARDGEGVNTVAFF | TRBV20-1 | NA | TRBJ1-1
CASSLQTNKETQYF | TRBV11-2 | few | TRBJ2-5
CASSSRDRGSDTQYF | TRBV7-9 | many | TRBJ2-3
CASSSGTDRREYEQYF | TRBV12-3/TRBV12-4 | few | TRBJ2-7
CAWTSGQRFGTDTQYF | TRBV30 | few | TRBJ2-3
CASSAGPLRGETQYF | TRBV6-1 | many | TRBJ2-5
CASSQYRGRPDTQYF | TRBV4-3 | few | TRBJ2-3
CSARLRLAGGPRQETQYF | TRBV20-1 | many | TRBJ2-5
CASSLAGSYEQYF | TRBV7-9 | many | TRBJ2-7
CASSDLDVYGYTF | TRBV9 | NA | TRBJ1-2
CASRRVDEQFF | TRBV2 | many | TRBJ2-1
CASSDRDRPLFYEQYF | TRBV19 | NA | TRBJ2-7
CASSFTTGAQYF | TRBV6-2/TRBV6-3 | many | TRBJ2-5
CASSQASTGGRETQYF | TRBV3-1 | many | TRBJ2-5
CASSYTPGTGKDTQYF | TRBV6-2/TRBV6-3 | many | TRBJ2-3
CASSFHPGPEYNSPLHF | TRBV7-9 | NA | TRBJ1-6
CASSEAPLVATNEKLFF | TRBV2 | few | TRBJ1-4
CASSLMRAQAFF | TRBV11-2 | NA | TRBJ1-1
CSAREVGAGELFF | TRBV20-1 | few | TRBJ2-2
CASSPQLDRGLFPLHF | TRBV28 | many | TRBJ1-6
CASSYSSASGSRNEQFF | TRBV6-2/TRBV6-3 | NA | TRBJ2-1
CASSPSTGGTKETQYF | TRBV11-2 | many | TRBJ2-5
CSVEELKGRNEQFF | TRBV29-1 | many | TRBJ2-1
CATSSDWSSGNTIYF | TRBV15 | few | TRBJ1-3
CSAADTYSNQPQHF | TRBV20-1 | many | TRBJ1-5
CASIRGDQSTDTQYF | TRBV6-2/TRBV6-3 | many | TRBJ2-3
CSVASGTDTQYF | TRBV29-1 | many | TRBJ2-3
CAISDAGSGSPYNEQFF | TRBV10-3 | NA | TRBJ2-1
CASSLVGQINSPLHF | TRBV5-1 | NA | TRBJ1-6
CASSQLRAYNEQFF | TRBV10-1 | few | TRBJ2-1